This record concerns one TCR beta chain sequence. The repertoire was sequenced with immunoSEQ multiplex PCR; TCRdb's copy has only in-frame clones and lacks some. The data contain hundreds of thousands of clones, around 90% of them singletons. The data stem from a study of blood T cell repertoires in COVID-19. The receptor comes from a woman aged 45-59 years who had recovered from COVID-19. The sequenced sample consisted of PBMCs or T cells enriched from blood (not recorded which).

CDR3 nucleotides: TGTGCCAGCAGTTCGACAGGGTTGGGGTACACCGGGGAGCTGTTTTTT. This gives the protein CASSSTGLGYTGELFF. J is TRBJ2-2 and V is TRBV28, with 7 bases that match TRBD1. This CDR3 contains 16 residues. Trimming removed 4 bases from V and 3 bases from J; junction bases left unmatched: 8. Germline CDR1 reads MDHEN; CDR2 reads SYDVKM.